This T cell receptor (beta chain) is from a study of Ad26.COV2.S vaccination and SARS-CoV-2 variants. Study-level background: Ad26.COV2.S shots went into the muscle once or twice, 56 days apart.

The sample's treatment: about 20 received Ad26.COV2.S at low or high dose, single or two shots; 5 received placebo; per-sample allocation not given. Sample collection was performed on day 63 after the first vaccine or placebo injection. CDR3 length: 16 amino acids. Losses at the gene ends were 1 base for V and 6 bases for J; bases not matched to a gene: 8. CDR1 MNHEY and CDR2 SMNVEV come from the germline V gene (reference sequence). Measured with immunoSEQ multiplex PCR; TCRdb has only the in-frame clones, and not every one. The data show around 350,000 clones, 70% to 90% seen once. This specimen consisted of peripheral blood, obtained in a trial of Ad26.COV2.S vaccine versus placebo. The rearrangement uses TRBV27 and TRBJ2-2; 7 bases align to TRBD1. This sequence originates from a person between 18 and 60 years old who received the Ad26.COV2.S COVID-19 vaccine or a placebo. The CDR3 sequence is CASSLFRGGASGELFF. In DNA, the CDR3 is TGTGCCAGCAGTTTATTTCGAGGGGGCGCGTCCGGGGAGCTGTTTTTT.